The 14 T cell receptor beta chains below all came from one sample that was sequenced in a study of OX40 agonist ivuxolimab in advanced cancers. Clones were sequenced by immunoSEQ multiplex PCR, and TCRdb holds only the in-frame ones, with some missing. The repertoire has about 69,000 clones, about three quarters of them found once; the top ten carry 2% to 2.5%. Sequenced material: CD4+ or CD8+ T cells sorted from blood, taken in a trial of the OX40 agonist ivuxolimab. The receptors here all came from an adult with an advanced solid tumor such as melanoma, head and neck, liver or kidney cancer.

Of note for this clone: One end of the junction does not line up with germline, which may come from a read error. The CDR3 here is CAAGTGGKQPQHF. The CDR3 DNA follows: TGCGCCGCCGGGACAGGGGGCAAACAGCCCCAGCATTTT. The rearrangement joins TRBV4-1 to TRBJ1-5; 12 bases agree with TRBD1. Germline CDR1 is MGHRA and CDR2 is YSYEKL. This CDR3 is 13 amino acids long.

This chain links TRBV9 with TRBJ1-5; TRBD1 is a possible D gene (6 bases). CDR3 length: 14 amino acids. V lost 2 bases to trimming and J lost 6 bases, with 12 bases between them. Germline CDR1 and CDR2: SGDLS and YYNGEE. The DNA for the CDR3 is TGTGCCAGCAGCGTGGACGGGGGCCCTCAGCCCCAGCATTTT. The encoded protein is CASSVDGGPQPQHF.

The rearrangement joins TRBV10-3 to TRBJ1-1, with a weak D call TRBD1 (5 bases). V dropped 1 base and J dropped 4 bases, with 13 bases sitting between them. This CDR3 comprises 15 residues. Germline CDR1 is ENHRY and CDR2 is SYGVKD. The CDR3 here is CAISEFPSGGTEAFF. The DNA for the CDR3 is TGTGCCATCAGTGAGTTCCCCAGTGGGGGCACTGAAGCTTTCTTT.

CDR3 sequence: CASSLAGETQYF. The CDR3 coding sequence is TGTGCCAGCAGTCTAGCGGGAGAGACCCAGTACTTC. V and J are TRBV28 and TRBJ2-5, with 8 bases lining up with TRBD2. CDR3 length equals 12 residues. V shed 5 bases, J shed 4 bases, and the junction held 0 bases outside the gene matches. Germline V gives CDR1 MDHEN, CDR2 SYDVKM. Full variable domain (rest looked up from reference TRBV28 and TRBJ2-5): DVKVTQSSRYLVKRTGEKVFLECVQDMDHENMFWYRQDPGLGLRLIYFSYDVKMKEKGDIPEGYSVSREKKERFSLILESASTNQTSMYLCASSLAGETQYFGPGTRLLVL.

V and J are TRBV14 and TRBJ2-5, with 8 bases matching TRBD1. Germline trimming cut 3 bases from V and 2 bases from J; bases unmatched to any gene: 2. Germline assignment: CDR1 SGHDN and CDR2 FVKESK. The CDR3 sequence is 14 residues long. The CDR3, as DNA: TGTGCCAGCAGCCAGAACAGGGGGCAAGAGACCCAGTACTTC. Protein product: CASSQNRGQETQYF.

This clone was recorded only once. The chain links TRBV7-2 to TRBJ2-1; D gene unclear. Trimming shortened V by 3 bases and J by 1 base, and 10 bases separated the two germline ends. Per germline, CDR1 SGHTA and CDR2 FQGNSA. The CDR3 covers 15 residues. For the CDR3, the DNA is TGTGCCAGCAGCTTGATAGTAAGTTCCTACAATGAGCAGTTCTTC. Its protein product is CASSLIVSSYNEQFF. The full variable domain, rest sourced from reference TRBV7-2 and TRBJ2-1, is GAGVSQSPSNKVTEKGKDVELRCDPISGHTALYWYRQSLGQGLEFLIYFQGNSAPDKSGLPSDRFSAERTGGSVSTLTIQRTQQEDSAVYLCASSLIVSSYNEQFFGPGTRLTVL.

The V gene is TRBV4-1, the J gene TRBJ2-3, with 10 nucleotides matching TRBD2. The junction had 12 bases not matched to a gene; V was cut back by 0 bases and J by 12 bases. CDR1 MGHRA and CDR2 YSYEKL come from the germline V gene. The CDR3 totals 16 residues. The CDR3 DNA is TGCGCCAGCAGCCAAGAAGTGGGTAGCGGGGGGCAAAGTCAGTATTTT. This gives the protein CASSQEVGSGGQSQYF.

CDR3 nucleotide sequence: TGTGCCTGGGGGACAGGAAAGACCGGGGAGCTGTTTTTT. Its translation is CAWGTGKTGELFF. The rearrangement links TRBV30 to TRBJ2-2, with 8 bases matching TRBD1. The CDR3 length is 13 residues. The junction had 4 bases not matched to a gene; V was cut back by 5 bases and J by 5 bases. Germline lookup yields CDR1 GTSNPN and CDR2 SVGIG (reference sequence). Supplemented by reference TRBV30 and TRBJ2-2, the full variable domain reads SQTIHQWPATLVQPVGSPLSLECTVEGTSNPNLYWYRQAAGRGLQLLFYSVGIGQISSEVPQNLSASRPQDRQFILSSKKLLLSDSGFYLCAWGTGKTGELFFGEGSRLTVL.

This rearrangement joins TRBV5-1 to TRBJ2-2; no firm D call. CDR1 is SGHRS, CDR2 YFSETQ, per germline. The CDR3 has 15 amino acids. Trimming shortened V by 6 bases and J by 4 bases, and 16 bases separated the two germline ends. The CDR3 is CASNGFSGGTGELFF. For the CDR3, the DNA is TGCGCCAGCAATGGTTTCTCTGGCGGCACCGGGGAGCTGTTTTTT.

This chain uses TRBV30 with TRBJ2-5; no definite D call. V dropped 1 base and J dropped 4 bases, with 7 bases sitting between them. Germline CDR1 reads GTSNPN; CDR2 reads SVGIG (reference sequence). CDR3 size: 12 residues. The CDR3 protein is CAWSGSLETQYF. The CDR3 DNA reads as TGTGCCTGGAGTGGAAGTTTAGAGACCCAGTACTTC.

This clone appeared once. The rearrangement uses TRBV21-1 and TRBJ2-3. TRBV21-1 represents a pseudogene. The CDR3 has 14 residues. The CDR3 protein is CASSKSHLGDTQYF. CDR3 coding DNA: TGTGCCAGCAGCAAGTCCCATTTGGGGGATACGCAGTATTTT.

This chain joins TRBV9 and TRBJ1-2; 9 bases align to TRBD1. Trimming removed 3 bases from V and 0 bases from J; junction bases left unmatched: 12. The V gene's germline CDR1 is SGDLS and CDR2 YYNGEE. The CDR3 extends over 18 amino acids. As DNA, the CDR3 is TGTGCCAGCAGCGCGGTTCCGGGACAGGGCTATTCTAACTATGGCTACACCTTC. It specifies CASSAVPGQGYSNYGYTF.

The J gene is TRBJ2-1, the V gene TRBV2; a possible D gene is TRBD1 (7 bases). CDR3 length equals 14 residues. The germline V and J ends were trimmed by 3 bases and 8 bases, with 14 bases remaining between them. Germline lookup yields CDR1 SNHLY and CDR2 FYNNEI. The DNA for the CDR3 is TGTGCCAGCAGTGAGCGGGGTCAGGGGGATGAGCAGTTCTTC. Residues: CASSERGQGDEQFF. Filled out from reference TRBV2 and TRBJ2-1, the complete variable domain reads EPEVTQTPSHQVTQMGQEVILRCVPISNHLYFYWYRQILGQKVEFLVSFYNNEISEKSEIFDDQFSVERPDGSNFTLKIRSTKLEDSAMYFCASSERGQGDEQFFGPGTRLTVL.

In DNA, the CDR3 is TGTGCCATCTCTAGGGAGGCGAACACTGAAGCTTTCTTT. It codes for CAISREANTEAFF. The rearrangement uses TRBV10-3 and TRBJ1-1, with no clear D. The CDR3 is made up of 13 amino acids. Germline lookup yields CDR1 ENHRY and CDR2 SYGVKD. The V and J ends lost 8 bases and 1 base respectively, with 11 bases between them.